This entry features one TCR beta chain sequence. The source of the sample is a study of blood T cell repertoires in COVID-19. In the study overall: PBMCs, B-cell-depleted T cells, or T cells provided the cDNA or gDNA that made up the material.

Individuals aged roughly 18 to 100 years were recruited from approximately 22 US areas. Cohort 3 donors were reported recovered after two negative PCRs, clearance, or symptom resolution. CDR1 and CDR2 (germline): SGHRS, YFSETQ. The length of the CDR3 is 15 residues. V was trimmed by 4 bases and J by 2 bases, leaving 14 bases between them. Sequencing was performed with immunoSEQ multiplex PCR; in TCRdb, only in-frame clones are kept and a portion is missing. The sample lists about 350,000 clones; roughly nine tenths were seen once. The material sequenced was PBMCs or T cells enriched from blood (not recorded which). This TCR was recovered from a woman aged 30 to 39 who had recovered from COVID-19. J is TRBJ2-3 and V is TRBV5-1, with a possible D match to TRBD2 (5 bases). This chain's CDR3 is CASSPADGITDTQYF. CDR3 nucleotides: TGCGCCAGCAGCCCCGCAGACGGGATCACAGATACGCAGTATTTT.